The 20 T cell receptor beta chains reported below all come from one sample, sequenced in a study of T cell responses to AZD1222 COVID-19 vaccine. TCRdb's copy holds only in-frame clones and misses some; the assay was immunoSEQ multiplex PCR. This sample yields roughly 100,000 clones, of which approximately 90% are seen a single time; 1% to 1.5% belongs to the top ten. The specimen was peripheral blood, collected on day 0 of AZD1222 vaccination. The receptors here all came from an adult in good health.

The rearrangement links TRBV4-1 to TRBJ1-6, with a possible D match to TRBD1 (5 bases). The V end lost 7 bases, the J end lost 9 bases, and 16 bases lay between the germline ends. The CDR3 is made up of 14 amino acids. The germline gives CDR1 MGHRA, CDR2 YSYEKL. CDR3 loop: CASNTDTGSSPLHF. Here the CDR3 DNA reads TGCGCCAGCAACACGGACACGGGGAGTTCACCCCTCCACTTT.

V gene TRBV12-3 or TRBV12-4 combines with J gene TRBJ1-1, with a weak D call TRBD1 (5 bases). V lost 6 bases to trimming and J lost 8 bases, with 16 bases between them. This CDR3 has 13 amino acids. CDR3 bases: TGTGCCAGCAGCCTCGATCCCGACAGAGAAGCTTTCTTT. The encoded protein is CASSLDPDREAFF.

The V gene is TRBV11-2, the J gene TRBJ2-1, with D perhaps TRBD1 or TRBD2 (5 bases each). V lost 3 bases, J lost 9 bases, and 15 bases lay in between. The CDR3 has 14 amino acids. CDR1 SGHAT and CDR2 FQNNGV come from the germline V gene. CDR3 sequence: CASSFYLGTSEQFF. CDR3 coding DNA: TGTGCCAGCAGCTTCTACCTAGGGACCAGTGAGCAGTTCTTC.

This chain uses TRBV7-9 with TRBJ1-4; TRBD1 might be the D (6 bases). This CDR3 comprises 16 residues. The V gene lost 4 bases and the J gene lost 7 bases, with 19 bases spanning the gap. Germline-derived CDR1 and CDR2 are SEHNR and FQNEAQ (reference sequence). CDR3 nucleotides: TGTGCCAGCAGCTCTTCCGACACCCAGGGGTCTGAAAAACTGTTTTTT. Amino acids: CASSSSDTQGSEKLFF.

V is TRBV7-9 and J is TRBJ2-1; weak D call: TRBD2 (5 bases). V dropped 5 bases and J dropped 4 bases, with 12 bases sitting between them. The CDR3 length is 14 residues. Germline CDR1 is SEHNR and CDR2 is FQNEAQ (reference sequence). CDR3 sequence: CASSPRGEYNEQFF. The CDR3, as DNA: TGTGCCAGCAGCCCGCGTGGGGAGTACAATGAGCAGTTCTTC.

V is TRBV19 and J is TRBJ1-2; D is undetermined. From germline, CDR1 is LNHDA and CDR2 SQIVND (reference sequence). The V end was cut by 9 bases, the J end by 0 bases, with 14 bases between. The CDR3 sequence is 14 residues long. CDR3: CASYLRGTNYGYTF. DNA for the CDR3: TGTGCCAGCTACCTCAGAGGAACTAACTATGGCTACACCTTC.

This chain connects TRBV7-7 to TRBJ2-6, with D perhaps matching TRBD1 (5 bases). The germline V and J ends were trimmed by 5 bases and 2 bases, with 13 bases remaining between them. CDR3 length equals 16 residues. Germline V gene lookup returns CDR1 SSHAT and CDR2 FNYEAQ (reference sequence). The CDR3: CASSAPQGTGANVLTF. The CDR3 DNA follows: TGTGCCAGCAGCGCGCCCCAGGGAACTGGGGCCAACGTCCTGACTTTC.

The chain carries TRBV9 and TRBJ2-3; D remains ambiguous. Trimming left V 3 bases short and J 10 bases short, with 15 bases between. Germline assignment: CDR1 SGDLS and CDR2 YYNGEE. This CDR3 comprises 13 residues. In nucleotides, the CDR3 is TGTGCCAGCAGCGGGACCGATCCGCCAGCGCAGTATTTT. It yields the protein CASSGTDPPAQYF.

This clone was observed a few times. Other DNA sequences in the sample encode the same CDR3. V gene TRBV7-9 combines with J gene TRBJ2-7; D is ambiguous. This CDR3 is built from 14 residues. Germline V gives CDR1 SEHNR, CDR2 FQNEAQ (reference sequence). Trimming shortened V by 0 bases and J by 4 bases, and 10 bases separated the two germline ends. The chain's CDR3 is CASSLAGAGYEQYF. For the CDR3, the DNA is TGTGCCAGCAGCTTAGCGGGTGCCGGATACGAGCAGTACTTC.

The chain links TRBV6-5 to TRBJ1-2; TRBD1 aligns across 9 bases. Germline loops: CDR1 MNHEY, CDR2 SVGAGI. The CDR3 has 14 amino acids. Trimming took 0 bases from V and 8 from J; bases not matched to a gene: 4. The CDR3 spells CASSYSGQGSGYTF. Here the CDR3 DNA reads TGTGCCAGCAGTTACTCGGGACAGGGATCCGGCTACACCTTC.

V gene TRBV29-1 combines with J gene TRBJ1-3; tentatively, D is TRBD1 (6 bases). The CDR3 runs to 12 residues. The V end was cut by 7 bases, the J end by 4 bases, with 11 bases between. Germline loops: CDR1 SQVTM, CDR2 ANQGSEA. CDR3 region: CSGGDRGNTIYF. As DNA, the CDR3 is TGCAGCGGCGGAGACAGGGGAAACACCATATATTTT.

The J gene is TRBJ1-2, the V gene TRBV11-2; D unclear. Germline CDR1 reads SGHAT; CDR2 reads FQNNGV. With 3 bases removed from V and 1 base from J, the gap between germline ends came to 6 bases. This CDR3 is 13 amino acids long. For the CDR3, the DNA is TGTGCCAGCAGCTTCCGGGGTAACTATGGCTACACCTTC. Amino acids: CASSFRGNYGYTF.

On this clone itself: This CDR3 is also generated by other DNA sequences in the sample. The chain recombines TRBV9 with TRBJ2-7, with 8 bases identical to TRBD1. V dropped 4 bases and J dropped 0; count of bases not matched to a gene: 3. The CDR3 runs 14 residues. Per the germline V gene, CDR1 is SGDLS and CDR2 is YYNGEE. The CDR3 loop is CASSRTGSSYEQYF. The CDR3 DNA sequence: TGTGCCAGCAGCAGGACAGGGAGCTCCTACGAGCAGTACTTC.

J is TRBJ2-3 and V is TRBV18; the D is unclear. Germline CDR1 and CDR2: KGHSH and LQKENI. V was cut by 2 bases and J by 0 bases, with 6 bases left in between. The CDR3 is 14 amino acids. The CDR3 loop reads CASSPTGSTDTQYF. For the CDR3, the DNA is TGTGCCAGCTCACCAACCGGGAGCACAGATACGCAGTATTTT.

The rearrangement joins TRBV5-1 to TRBJ1-1, with D unresolved. In germline, CDR1 is SGHRS, CDR2 YFSETQ. The CDR3 spans 15 residues. Trimming left V 6 bases short and J 0 bases short, with 15 bases between. Here the CDR3 reads CASTSLDALNTEAFF. DNA for the CDR3: TGCGCCAGCACCTCCCTGGACGCCCTGAACACTGAAGCTTTCTTT.

This clone turned up a few times. The chain is built from TRBV6-5 and TRBJ1-5; D is ambiguous. Trimming removed 0 bases from V and 0 bases from J, with 9 bases in between. The CDR3 contains 16 residues. The germline V gene has CDR1 MNHEY and CDR2 SVGAGI. The CDR3 reads CASSYSPPGSNQPQHF. The CDR3 coding sequence is TGTGCCAGCAGTTACTCCCCGCCGGGTAGCAATCAGCCCCAGCATTTT.

V gene TRBV5-4 combines with J gene TRBJ2-7; D is unclear. Germline V gene lookup returns CDR1 SGHNT and CDR2 YYREEE (reference sequence). The CDR3 contains 12 residues. Trimming took 0 bases from V and 6 from J, leaving 7 bases between them. DNA of the CDR3: TGTGCCAGCAGCTTGGGCGTATCCGAGCAGTACTTC. The encoded protein is CASSLGVSEQYF.

The rearrangement uses TRBV7-2 and TRBJ1-1; D may be TRBD1 (6 bases). CDR1 and CDR2 from the germline V gene are SGHTA and FQGNSA. The length of the CDR3 is 14 residues. The V end lost 1 base, the J end lost 3 bases, and 9 bases lay between the germline ends. In nucleotides, the CDR3 is TGTGCCAGCAGCTTAGGGGGGGCGCACACTGAAGCTTTCTTT. Amino acids: CASSLGGAHTEAFF.

The chain joins TRBV5-4 to TRBJ2-2; 9 nucleotides align to TRBD1. The CDR3 runs 16 residues. Germline CDR1 is SGHNT and CDR2 is YYREEE (reference sequence). The V and J ends lost 2 bases and 6 bases, in that order; junction bases with no gene match: 8. CDR3 nucleotide sequence: TGTGCCAGCAGCTTATACACAGGGGGCGCGTCCGGGGAGCTGTTTTTT. Its protein product is CASSLYTGGASGELFF.

The chain has TRBV3-1 (or the pseudogene TRBV3-2) and TRBJ2-2; 8 nucleotides line up with TRBD1. V shed 3 bases and J 4 bases; nucleotides not matched to a gene: 13. The CDR3 spans 18 residues. From germline, CDR1 is LGHDT and CDR2 YNNKEL (reference sequence). The CDR3 DNA is TGTGCCAGCAGCCATCCCACGGACAGGGCGATCGGCACCGGGGAGCTGTTTTTT. Its protein product is CASSHPTDRAIGTGELFF.